Here is one T cell receptor (beta chain) with its context. The data belong to a study of cytomegalovirus exposure and HLA in healthy donors. Primers included in the PCR were 60 Vbeta and 13 Jbeta primers. Produced via immunoSEQ multiplex PCR; TCRdb's table is partial and in-frame only. Seen here are 130,000 or so clones, approximately 78% observed once, and the top ten hold around 8.1%. CDR3 size: 14 residues. V lost 0 bases, J lost 2 bases, and 8 bases lay in between. The germline V gene has CDR1 SGHRS and CDR2 YFSETQ. Material for sequencing was PBMCs. The clonotype comes from a woman between 45 and 60 years old in good health and CMV-seropositive. This chain links TRBV5-1 with TRBJ1-2; D is unclear. The CDR3 loop reads CASSLETPNYGYTF. The CDR3 bases are TGCGCCAGCAGCTTGGAAACACCCAACTATGGCTACACCTTC.